The 23 T cell receptor beta chains below all came from one sample that was sequenced in a study of T cell repertoires in cytomegalovirus infection. Their target antigens are unknown. TCRdb reanalysed the reads using MiXCR and keeps one entry per CDR3 protein. The sample yields roughly 920,000 distinct CDR3 sequences, approximately 31% seen once. The sequencing used cultured CD8+ T cells from PBMCs, collected from culture after CMV antigen stimulation. Source of these receptors: a human donor in good health (CMV status not recorded). Some clones in this sample may be carry-over from other donors' samples.

This clonotype was observed a handful of times. The gene calls are TRBV14 and TRBJ2-4; D tentatively reads TRBD1 or TRBD2 (5 bases each). Germline values: CDR1 SGHDN, CDR2 FVKESK. V lost 4 bases, J lost 0 bases, and 13 bases lay in between. There are 16 residues in the CDR3. The CDR3 protein is CASSLRMRGAKNIQYF. CDR3 bases: TGTGCCAGCAGCCTAAGGATGAGGGGAGCCAAAAACATTCAGTACTTC.

This clonotype appeared a few times. This chain links TRBV10-2 with TRBJ2-7; D might be TRBD2 (6 bases). CDR1 WSHSY and CDR2 SAAADI come from the germline V gene. The germline V and J ends were trimmed by 4 bases and 0 bases, with 10 bases remaining between them. The CDR3 loop spans 14 amino acids. In DNA, the CDR3 is TGCGCCAGCAGTGGGGACTCCAGCTCCTACGAGCAGTACTTC. Translating it yields CASSGDSSSYEQYF.

The V gene is TRBV20-1, the J gene TRBJ1-5, with a weak D call TRBD1 (6 bases). In germline, CDR1 is DFQATT, CDR2 SNEGSKA (reference sequence). V was pared by 0 bases and J by 5 bases, with 14 bases between. The CDR3 has 15 residues. CDR3 nucleotides: TGCAGTGCTAGAGATACAGGACAGATGGATCAGCCCCAGCATTTT. Protein sequence: CSARDTGQMDQPQHF.

DNA of the CDR3: TGTGCCAGCAGTCTTCAGGGGCCGCTTTATGGCTACACCTTC. This encodes CASSLQGPLYGYTF. V usage is TRBV13 and J usage is TRBJ1-2; D may be TRBD1 (6 bases). V lost 6 bases, J lost 5 bases, and 16 bases lay in between. CDR1 PRHDT and CDR2 FYEKMQ come from the germline V gene (reference sequence). This CDR3 has 14 residues.

This clonotype was observed at least ten times. The chain carries TRBV7-9 and TRBJ2-7, with D maybe TRBD1 (6 bases). V was shortened by 7 bases and J by 7 bases, with 14 bases between the two germline ends. The V gene's germline CDR1 is SEHNR and CDR2 FQNEAQ (reference sequence). The CDR3 length is 12 residues. DNA for the CDR3: TGTGCCAGCACCTGGGACACGGAAGAGCAGTACTTC. It encodes CASTWDTEEQYF.

The CDR3 sequence: CSVEDQVRAYGYTF. In DNA, the CDR3 is TGCAGCGTTGAAGATCAGGTCAGGGCCTATGGCTACACCTTC. J is TRBJ1-2 and V is TRBV29-1, with a possible D match to TRBD1 (5 bases). The V and J ends lost 0 bases and 4 bases respectively, with 12 bases between them. The germline CDR1 and CDR2 sequences are SQVTM and ANQGSEA. The length of the CDR3 is 14 residues.

This clonotype was found a few times. The chain links TRBV5-5 to TRBJ2-2; 8 nucleotides agree with TRBD2. The V segment lost 4 bases and the J segment 9 bases; nucleotides outside the gene matches: 11. Germline V gene data show CDR1 as SGHKS and CDR2 as YYEKEE (reference sequence). The CDR3 totals 15 residues. The CDR3: CASSGRGGPLRELFF. CDR3 DNA sequence: TGTGCCAGCAGCGGCCGGGGGGGGCCCCTCAGGGAGCTGTTTTTT.

This CDR3 is CASSQVISDSMNTEAFF. The CDR3 nucleotides read TGCGCCAGCAGCCAAGTTATTTCGGACAGTATGAACACTGAAGCTTTCTTT. J is TRBJ1-1 and V is TRBV4-3; D may be TRBD1 (6 bases). This CDR3 spans 17 amino acids. Germline V gene lookup returns CDR1 LGHNA and CDR2 YSLEER. Trimming left V 1 base short and J 0 bases short, with 15 bases between.

This clonotype turned up a few times. The CDR3, as DNA: TGTGCCACCCGGCTGAGAACAGGGACTGAAGCTTTCTTT. This translates into CATRLRTGTEAFF. The chain combines TRBV15 with TRBJ1-1; D is possibly TRBD1 (6 bases). From germline, CDR1 is LNHNV and CDR2 YYDKDF (reference sequence). The V end lost 8 bases, the J end lost 5 bases, and 15 bases lay between the germline ends. This CDR3 contains 13 residues.

This chain's CDR3 is CASSILGTSGGYHNEQFF. In DNA form, the CDR3 reads TGTGCCAGTAGTATCCTTGGGACTAGCGGGGGGTACCACAATGAGCAGTTCTTC. The rearrangement joins TRBV19 to TRBJ2-1, with 15 bases lining up with TRBD2. This CDR3 has 18 residues. J was trimmed by 5 bases and V by 3 bases; bases with no gene match: 8. In germline, CDR1 is LNHDA, CDR2 SQIVND (reference sequence).

This clonotype occurred a few times. The V call is TRBV7-9, the J call TRBJ2-7; 9 bases align to TRBD1. Losses at the gene ends were 6 bases for V and 7 bases for J; bases not matched to a gene: 13. The CDR3 contains 15 residues. Germline CDR1 and CDR2: SEHNR and FQNEAQ (reference sequence). The CDR3 reads CASSTTGTGLREQYF. For the CDR3, the DNA is TGTGCCAGCAGTACTACCGGGACAGGGCTTAGGGAGCAGTACTTC.

This clonotype was observed once. The chain carries TRBV2 and TRBJ2-1; D is unresolved. This CDR3 is built from 14 residues. Germline CDR1 is SNHLY and CDR2 is FYNNEI. V was trimmed by 11 bases and J by 0 bases, leaving 14 bases between them. The CDR3 DNA reads TGTGCCCTCCCGGGCCGGCCCTCCTACAATGAGCAGTTCTTC. Translated: CALPGRPSYNEQFF.

On this clonotype itself: This sequence may be a read error, since a much larger clone differs from it by one base. This chain links TRBV25-1 with TRBJ1-1; possibly TRBD1 for D (5 bases). Germline assignment: CDR1 MGHDK and CDR2 SYGVNS. The CDR3 totals 16 residues. The chain's CDR3 is CANSVGWEGRDTEAFF. In DNA form, the CDR3 reads TGTGCCAACAGTGTCGGGTGGGAGGGGAGGGACACTGAAGCTTTCTTT. The full variable domain, its missing parts supplied by reference TRBV25-1 and TRBJ1-1, is EADIYQTPRYLVIGTGKKITLECSQTMGHDKMYWYQQDPGMELHLIHYSYGVNSTEKGDLSSESTVSRIRTEHFPLTLESARPSHTSQYLCANSVGWEGRDTEAFFGQGTRLTVV.

The V call is TRBV6-4, the J call TRBJ2-3, with a weak D call TRBD2 (5 bases). This CDR3 is built from 15 residues. The germline CDR1 and CDR2 sequences are MRHNA and SNTAGT. V was cut by 6 bases and J by 2 bases, with 15 bases left in between. This CDR3 reads CASSKSGLFTDTQYF. The CDR3 DNA sequence: TGTGCCAGCAGCAAGAGCGGACTTTTCACAGATACGCAGTATTTT.

The chain links TRBV3-1 to TRBJ2-3, with D possibly being TRBD1 (5 bases). This CDR3 is built from 15 residues. Trimming removed 4 bases from V and 6 bases from J, with 17 bases in between. CDR1 LGHDT and CDR2 YNNKEL come from the germline V gene (reference sequence). CDR3 residues: CASSRGRAPMDTQYF. In nucleotides, the CDR3 is TGTGCCAGCAGCCGGGGCAGGGCCCCTATGGATACGCAGTATTTT.

As to this clonotype: A much larger clone differs by one base, so this may be a read error. CDR3 bases: TGTGCCAGCAGCAGATCCGGGACGGTGGGGGGAAATGAGCAGTTCTTC. Translating gives CASSRSGTVGGNEQFF. The rearrangement joins TRBV7-6 to TRBJ2-1, with D perhaps matching TRBD2 (6 bases). Germline V gene lookup returns CDR1 SGHVS and CDR2 FNYEAQ. This CDR3 region has 16 residues. Trimming shortened V by 5 bases and J by 7 bases, and 21 bases separated the two germline ends.

This chain links TRBV6-5 with TRBJ2-2, with D perhaps TRBD1 (5 bases). CDR1 is MNHEY and CDR2 is SVGAGI in the germline V gene. This CDR3 has 13 amino acids. The CDR3 coding sequence is TGTGCTTCAGGACAAACGAACACCGGGGAGCTGTTTTTT. Protein product: CASGQTNTGELFF.

This chain joins TRBV6-2 or TRBV6-3 and TRBJ2-1; maybe TRBD1 (5 bases). Germline V lookup: CDR1 MNHEY, CDR2 SVGEGT. V was cut by 8 bases and J by 3 bases, with 11 bases left in between. The CDR3 runs to 13 residues. The DNA of the CDR3 is TGTGCCAGCGCCCCCGACAGCTACAATGAGCAGTTCTTC. Its protein product is CASAPDSYNEQFF.

The CDR3 DNA reads as TGTGCCAGCAGTTCAAGGGGGACCTACGAGCAGTACGTC. This sequence encodes CASSSRGTYEQYV. This sequence joins TRBV6-2 or TRBV6-3 and TRBJ2-7; D might be TRBD1 (6 bases). This CDR3 contains 13 residues. V lost 4 bases and J 2 bases, leaving 9 bases between the germline ends. The V gene's germline CDR1 is MNHEY and CDR2 SVGEGT.

The chain carries TRBV6-5 and TRBJ2-2; 10 bases align to TRBD1. V trimming: 0 bases; J trimming: 7 bases; junction bases outside the gene matches: 11. From germline, CDR1 is MNHEY and CDR2 SVGAGI. The CDR3 runs 18 residues. Here the CDR3 DNA reads TGTGCCAGCAGTTACTCGTTGTGGGACAGGGGTCTAGGCGGGGAGCTGTTTTTT. Its translation is CASSYSLWDRGLGGELFF.

This clonotype came up a few times. The chain joins TRBV6-2 or TRBV6-3 to TRBJ2-7; TRBD1 agrees at 9 bases. V was pared by 7 bases and J by 3 bases, with 10 bases of the junction left unmatched. The CDR3 spans 15 residues. Germline CDR1 and CDR2: MNHEY and SVGEGT. Here the CDR3 DNA reads TGTGCCAGCATTAACAGGGGGCCCTTTTGCTACGAGCAGTACGTC. Amino acids: CASINRGPFCYEQYV.

V usage is TRBV2 and J usage is TRBJ2-7; 7 bases line up with TRBD1. Trimming took 8 bases from V and 2 from J; bases not matched to a gene: 9. Germline V lookup: CDR1 SNHLY, CDR2 FYNNEI. This CDR3 comprises 14 residues. The CDR3 is CASDQGQDPYEQYF. Here the CDR3 DNA reads TGTGCCAGCGACCAAGGACAGGACCCCTACGAGCAGTACTTC.

This clonotype appeared a few times. The chain has TRBV6-6 and TRBJ2-2; D is unresolved. V gave up 3 bases and J gave up 6 bases, with 5 bases separating them. The CDR3 covers 12 residues. CDR1 and CDR2 (germline): MNHNY, SVGAGI (reference sequence). CDR3 nucleotides: TGTGCCAGCAGTTATGCACCCGGGGAGCTGTTTTTT. Amino acid sequence: CASSYAPGELFF.